The T cell receptor beta chain under discussion was sequenced for a study of vaccination effects on CD4 cells after COVID-19. Concerning this clone: Its matching antigen is unknown.

Expansion of antigen-specific CD4+ T cells with viral peptide pools was carried out by the ViraFEST assay before sequencing. The culture ran for 10 days before CD4+ T cells were isolated. The table came from immunoSEQ multiplex PCR; TCRdb's copy has only in-frame clones and leaves some out. In the table there are about 61,000 clones, roughly 79% of which are singletons. V was clipped by 3 bases and J by 5 bases, with 34 bases between them. The CDR3 totals 21 residues. Germline values: CDR1 SGHDN, CDR2 FVKESK. The chain links TRBV14 to TRBJ2-5; TRBD2 might be the D (7 bases). This clonotype was sampled from a human donor who received a COVID-19 vaccine. The sample here was CD4+ T cells from PBMCs cultured with HCoV-229E spike peptides, taken before COVID-19 vaccination. The CDR3: CASSHPYRIGGALVSMETQYF. The CDR3 nucleotides read TGTGCCAGCAGCCACCCCTACAGAATAGGGGGGGCATTAGTTTCGATGGAGACCCAGTACTTC.